These 7 T cell receptor beta chains were sequenced from one sample in a study of blood T cell repertoires in COVID-19. Assay used: immunoSEQ multiplex PCR; TCRdb lists only in-frame clones, some missing. This sample has under 200,000 clones, with 60% to 80% found just once. Sequencing was done on a sample of peripheral blood. The origin of the receptors is a man aged 55-75 years with active or convalescent COVID-19.

The gene calls are TRBV15 and TRBJ2-7; 11 nucleotides align to TRBD2. This CDR3 is built from 17 residues. Unmatched junction bases numbered 12, after V lost 3 bases and J lost 5 bases. Looked up from germline, CDR1 is LNHNV and CDR2 is YYDKDF (reference sequence). DNA for the CDR3: TGTGCCACCAGCAGGGTGGCTGGTAGCGGGAGGGCAAACGAGCAGTACTTC. Its translation is CATSRVAGSGRANEQYF.

A few counts support this clone. This chain uses TRBV3-1 (or the pseudogene TRBV3-2) with TRBJ2-1; 8 bases agree with TRBD2. J lost 10 bases, V lost 11 bases, and 4 bases had no gene match. This CDR3 has 10 residues. Germline V gene lookup returns CDR1 LGHDT and CDR2 YNNKEL (reference sequence). The CDR3 protein is CAGAGEEQFF. CDR3 in DNA: TGTGCCGGAGCGGGAGAAGAGCAGTTCTTC.

The chain links TRBV2 to TRBJ2-7; the D is unclear. The ends were cut back, 3 bases at V and 4 bases at J, with 4 bases in the middle. This CDR3 is 11 amino acids long. Germline V gene sequence: CDR1 SNHLY, CDR2 FYNNEI. CDR3 amino acids: CASSDQYEQYF. The CDR3 DNA follows: TGTGCCAGCAGTGATCAGTACGAGCAGTACTTC.

This clone has a single count. V and J are TRBV9 and TRBJ1-4, with D perhaps TRBD1 (5 bases). V was trimmed by 0 bases and J by 7 bases, leaving 16 bases between them. Germline CDR1 SGDLS, CDR2 YYNGEE. The CDR3 sequence is 16 residues long. The CDR3 here is CASSVAEYRLGEKLFF. As DNA, the CDR3 is TGTGCCAGCAGCGTAGCTGAATACAGGCTAGGTGAAAAACTGTTTTTT.

This clone was observed a few times. The CDR3 sequence is CAISGDRGEAYEQYF. The CDR3 DNA reads as TGTGCCATCAGTGGGGACAGGGGGGAGGCCTACGAGCAGTACTTC. The chain has TRBV10-3 and TRBJ2-7, with 11 bases that match TRBD1. The CDR3 consists of 15 residues. Germline V lookup: CDR1 ENHRY, CDR2 SYGVKD. V shed 4 bases, J shed 2 bases, and the junction held 4 bases outside the gene matches.

This clone turned up a few times. The gene calls are TRBV6-5 and TRBJ1-2, with D possibly TRBD1 on 6 matching bases. This CDR3 spans 13 amino acids. V was shortened by 2 bases and J by 8 bases, with 12 bases between the two germline ends. CDR1 and CDR2 (germline): MNHEY, SVGAGI. CDR3 in amino acids: CASSYGTQGGYTF. The CDR3 nucleotides are TGTGCCAGCAGTTACGGGACCCAGGGGGGCTACACCTTC.

This clone was detected only once. The rearrangement links TRBV27 to TRBJ2-2, with a weak D call TRBD1 (5 bases). Trimming stripped 3 bases from V and 6 bases from J, with 8 bases between. This CDR3 is built from 13 residues. Per germline, CDR1 MNHEY and CDR2 SMNVEV (reference sequence). The CDR3 nucleotides read TGTGCCAGCAGTTTTTTAGGGGCCGGGGAGCTGTTTTTT. Translation: CASSFLGAGELFF.